This T cell receptor (beta chain) is from a study of blood T cell repertoires in COVID-19. Using immunoSEQ multiplex PCR, the repertoire was profiled, and TCRdb retains in-frame clones only, with some absent. The sample consists of more than 140,000 clones, about 86% of them appearing once. The CDR3 consists of 14 residues. Between the trimmed V and J ends, which lost 0 bases and 4 bases, there was a span of 8 bases. Germline values: CDR1 SGHRS, CDR2 YFSETQ. Material for sequencing was peripheral blood. V and J are TRBV5-1 and TRBJ1-3, with D maybe TRBD1 (5 bases). The origin of this receptor is a woman aged 55-75 years with acute or convalescent COVID-19. The CDR3: CASSLVGAGNTIYF. CDR3 in DNA: TGCGCCAGCAGCTTGGTAGGGGCCGGAAACACCATATATTTT.